This T cell receptor beta chain is from a study of CD4 T cells in relation to SARS-CoV-2 and coronaviruses. General study points: Crossreactive clones expanded significantly less to SARS-CoV-2 than monoreactive clones.

The germline CDR1 and CDR2 sequences are MGHRA and YSYEKL. The CDR3 is 15 amino acids. V dropped 4 bases and J dropped 7; count of bases not matched to a gene: 4. Only in-frame clones appear in the TCRdb table, and some are missing; sequencing was by immunoSEQ multiplex PCR. The sample shows roughly 61,000 clones, roughly 85% of them seen only once. CD4+ T cells from unexposed donors were obtained before the COVID-19 pandemic (2011-2018). A note on this clone: The antigen is unknown.

The V call is TRBV4-1, the J call TRBJ2-2; TRBD2 aligns across 12 bases. The sequencing input was memory CD4+ T cells from PBMCs. The clonotype comes from a human donor in good health. CDR3 in DNA: TGCGCCAGCAGCCGCGGACTAGCGGGGAACGGGGAGCTGTTTTTT. Translation gives CASSRGLAGNGELFF.